This T cell receptor (beta chain) comes out of a study of T cell repertoires in cytomegalovirus infection. Study in general: From public TCR beta signatures came an indication of both CMV infection and matching HLA type.

The CDR3 runs to 12 residues. Germline V gene sequence: CDR1 MDHEN, CDR2 SYDVKM. Remarks on this clonotype: A junction end diverges from the germline sequence, so it may reflect a read error.

Each CDR3 protein gets one entry after TCRdb re-called the reads with MiXCR. The data hold about 600,000 distinct CDR3 sequences, with 24% observed a single time. Sequenced material: CD8+ T cells from PBMCs. This sequence originates from a human donor in good health (CMV status not recorded). Some clones in this sample may be carry-over from other donors' samples. V gene TRBV28 combines with J gene TRBJ2-1; D not resolved. CDR3 coding DNA: TGTGTCAGCAGTTTAGGAGAAAATGAGCAGTTCTTC. The encoded protein is CVSSLGENEQFF.